This T cell receptor (beta chain) is from a study of blood T cell repertoires in COVID-19. The ends lost 0 bases at V and 5 bases at J; junction bases unmatched: 9. Germline lookup yields CDR1 SGHNT and CDR2 YENEEA. This CDR3 is 18 amino acids long. Using immunoSEQ multiplex PCR, the repertoire was profiled, and TCRdb retains in-frame clones only, with some absent. This sample has roughly 70,000 clones, with roughly nine tenths found just once. The sample taken for sequencing was peripheral blood. The receptor was isolated from a man between 65 and 85 years old with active COVID-19. The rearrangement links TRBV11-3 to TRBJ2-2; TRBD1 matches 10 bases. As DNA, the CDR3 is TGTGCCAGCAGCTTAGATGGAGGACAGGGGGGCCGGACCGGGGAGCTGTTTTTT. It codes for CASSLDGGQGGRTGELFF.